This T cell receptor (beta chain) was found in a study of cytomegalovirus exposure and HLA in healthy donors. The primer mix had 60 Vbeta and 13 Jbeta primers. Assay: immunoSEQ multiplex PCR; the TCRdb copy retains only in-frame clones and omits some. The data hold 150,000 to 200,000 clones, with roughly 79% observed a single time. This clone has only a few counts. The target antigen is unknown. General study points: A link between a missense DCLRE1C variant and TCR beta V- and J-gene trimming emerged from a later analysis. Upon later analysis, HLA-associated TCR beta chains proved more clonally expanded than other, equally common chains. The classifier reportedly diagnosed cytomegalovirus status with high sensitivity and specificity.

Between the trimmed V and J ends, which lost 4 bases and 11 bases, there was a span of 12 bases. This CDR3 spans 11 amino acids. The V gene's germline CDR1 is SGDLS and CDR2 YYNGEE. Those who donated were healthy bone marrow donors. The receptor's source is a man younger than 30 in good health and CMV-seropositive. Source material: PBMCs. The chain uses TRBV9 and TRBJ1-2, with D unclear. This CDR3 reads CASSSLFEYTF. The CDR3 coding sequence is TGTGCCAGCAGCTCCCTATTTGAGTACACCTTC.